These 32 T cell receptor beta chains came from one sample sequenced in a study of high-grade serous ovarian cancer treatment subgroups. TCRdb keeps only in-frame clones here, not all; method: immunoSEQ multiplex PCR. The sample comprises about 16,000 clones, approximately 70% of which are singletons, and 3.5% to 5.5% rests with the top ten. Tumor samples were taken before definitive surgery or chemotherapy. The sample taken for sequencing was tumor tissue. Receptors originate from a human donor with high-grade serous ovarian cancer.

This clone was seen just once. The chain has TRBV5-1 and TRBJ2-7, with D tentatively TRBD1 (6 bases). Deletions cut 5 bases from V and 4 bases from J, with 10 bases between. CDR1 is SGHRS, CDR2 YFSETQ, per germline. CDR3 size: 12 residues. In DNA form, the CDR3 reads TGCGCCAGCAGACAGGGAACTTACGAGCAGTACTTC. This gives the protein CASRQGTYEQYF.

The chain joins TRBV7-3 to TRBJ2-6, with D possibly TRBD2 on 5 matching bases. V lost 2 bases to trimming and J lost 0 bases, with 5 bases between them. The CDR3 has 15 amino acids. CDR1 is SGHTA and CDR2 is FQGTGA in the germline V gene. For the CDR3, the DNA is TGTGCCAGCAGCTTAGGAGGCTCTGGGGCCAACGTCCTGACTTTC. It yields the protein CASSLGGSGANVLTF. Full variable domain (rest looked up from reference TRBV7-3 and TRBJ2-6): GAGVSQTPSNKVTEKGKYVELRCDPISGHTALYWYRQSLGQGPEFLIYFQGTGAADDSGLPNDRFFAVRPEGSVSTLKIQRTERGDSAVYLCASSLGGSGANVLTFGAGSRLTVL.

This clone has only one observation. V gene TRBV6-6 combines with J gene TRBJ1-3; TRBD1 might be the D (6 bases). V lost 7 bases and J lost 4, with 14 bases in between. From germline, CDR1 is MNHNY and CDR2 SVGAGI (reference sequence). The CDR3 has 14 amino acids. CDR3 protein: CASTEGGYGNTIYF. CDR3 DNA sequence: TGTGCCAGCACCGAAGGGGGGTACGGAAACACCATATATTTT.

This sequence joins TRBV6-5 and TRBJ2-4; TRBD1 or TRBD2 may be the D gene (5 bases each). The CDR3 sequence is 15 residues long. CDR1 is MNHEY, CDR2 SVGAGI, per germline. With 9 bases removed from V and 0 bases from J, the gap between germline ends came to 15 bases. DNA for the CDR3: TGTGCCAGTCGGGGCCTGGGGCGAGCCAAAAACATTCAGTACTTC. This sequence encodes CASRGLGRAKNIQYF.

The chain recombines TRBV7-9 with TRBJ2-1; TRBD2 might be the D (5 bases). The CDR3 sequence is 15 residues long. The germline V gene encodes CDR1 SEHNR and CDR2 FQNEAQ (reference sequence). Between the trimmed V and J ends, which lost 0 bases and 7 bases, there was a span of 13 bases. The CDR3, as DNA: TGTGCCAGCAGCTTAGCGCCTCGGGGTAGAAATGAGCAGTTCTTC. Protein product: CASSLAPRGRNEQFF. Based on the CDR3 plus reference TRBV7-9 and TRBJ2-1, the full variable domain is DTGVSQNPRHKITKRGQNVTFRCDPISEHNRLYWYRQTLGQGPEFLTYFQNEAQLEKSRLLSDRFSAERPKGSFSTLEIQRTEQGDSAMYLCASSLAPRGRNEQFFGPGTRLTVL.

The chain is built from TRBV9 and TRBJ2-3, with 8 nucleotides matching TRBD2. In germline, CDR1 is SGDLS, CDR2 YYNGEE. The J segment lost 0 bases and the V segment lost 0 bases, leaving 12 bases of the junction unmatched. The CDR3 is 19 amino acids. The CDR3 region is CASSVDPQRGPTSTDTQYF. CDR3 in DNA: TGTGCCAGCAGCGTAGATCCCCAGCGGGGGCCCACTAGCACAGATACGCAGTATTTT.

V usage is TRBV6-5 and J usage is TRBJ2-7, with TRBD1 matching 7 bases. The V segment lost 6 bases and the J segment 5 bases; nucleotides outside the gene matches: 7. Looked up from germline, CDR1 is MNHEY and CDR2 is SVGAGI. The CDR3 length is 13 residues. The CDR3 is CASRSDRVDEQYF. The DNA of the CDR3 is TGTGCCAGCAGGAGCGACAGGGTCGACGAGCAGTACTTC.

The rearrangement uses TRBV5-5 and TRBJ1-5, with TRBD1 matching over 9 bases. Trimming took 4 bases from V and 5 from J; bases not matched to a gene: 7. The germline CDR1 and CDR2 sequences are SGHKS and YYEKEE (reference sequence). The CDR3 totals 15 residues. The CDR3 DNA reads TGTGCCAGCAGCATGGACAGGGGTCCGTATCAGCCCCAGCATTTT. Translation gives CASSMDRGPYQPQHF.

The genes are TRBV6-5 and TRBJ1-3; no firm D call. Germline V gene sequence: CDR1 MNHEY, CDR2 SVGAGI. There are 15 residues in the CDR3. Trimming stripped 4 bases from V and 2 bases from J, with 12 bases between. CDR3 nucleotide sequence: TGTGCCAGCAGTTTATGGTGGGGAGCTGGAAACACCATATATTTT. This codes for CASSLWWGAGNTIYF.

The genes are TRBV30 and TRBJ1-1, with no clear D. The germline gives CDR1 GTSNPN, CDR2 SVGIG (reference sequence). Trimming took 1 base from V and 3 from J, leaving 6 bases between them. The CDR3 runs 12 residues. Here the CDR3 DNA reads TGTGCCTGGAGTGGGCAGTACACTGAAGCTTTCTTT. Encoded protein: CAWSGQYTEAFF.

The chain is built from TRBV9 and TRBJ2-1; 9 positions match TRBD2. Germline V CDR1 and CDR2: SGDLS, YYNGEE. This CDR3 spans 15 amino acids. The V gene end was trimmed by 0 bases and the J gene end by 4 bases; junction bases not matched to a gene: 2. The CDR3 DNA is TGTGCCAGCAGCGTAGCTAGCGGGGATTACAATGAGCAGTTCTTC. Translating it yields CASSVASGDYNEQFF.

V usage is TRBV7-6 and J usage is TRBJ2-3; D unclear. V lost 6 bases to trimming and J lost 5 bases, with 6 bases between them. Germline assignment: CDR1 SGHVS and CDR2 FNYEAQ. The CDR3 totals 11 residues. The CDR3 nucleotides are TGTGCCAGCAGTCAGAGAGATACGCAGTATTTT. It translates to CASSQRDTQYF. The full variable domain, its missing parts supplied by reference TRBV7-6 and TRBJ2-3, is GAGVSQSPRYKVTKRGQDVALRCDPISGHVSLYWYRQALGQGPEFLTYFNYEAQQDKSGLPNDRFSAERPEGSISTLTIQRTEQRDSAMYRCASSQRDTQYFGPGTRLTVL.

This clone was counted only a few times. This chain connects TRBV28 to TRBJ2-7; 7 bases match TRBD1. The CDR3 runs to 14 residues. CDR1 and CDR2 (germline): MDHEN, SYDVKM. V shed 3 bases and J 5 bases; nucleotides not matched to a gene: 7. CDR3 residues: CASSFISGTDEQYF. The CDR3 DNA sequence: TGTGCCAGCAGTTTCATATCCGGGACAGACGAGCAGTACTTC.

This rearrangement joins TRBV27 to TRBJ1-2, with D possibly TRBD1 on 6 matching bases. This CDR3 region has 14 residues. V lost 5 bases and J lost 6, with 16 bases in between. CDR1 and CDR2 from the germline V gene are MNHEY and SMNVEV (reference sequence). CDR3 bases: TGTGCCAGCAGTCCACAGGGAAATGGGAATGGCTACACCTTC. As protein: CASSPQGNGNGYTF.

CDR3 nucleotides: TGTGCCAGCAGCTCGGGACAGGGGTTCTATAATTCACCCCTCCACTTT. Its protein product is CASSSGQGFYNSPLHF. The genes are TRBV7-9 and TRBJ1-6; 10 nucleotides agree with TRBD1. After removal of 4 bases from V and 3 bases from J, the junction contained 3 bases not matched to a gene. Germline CDR1 is SEHNR and CDR2 is FQNEAQ (reference sequence). The CDR3 contains 16 residues.

The V call is TRBV6-4, the J call TRBJ2-7, with 11 bases lining up with TRBD1. Germline V gives CDR1 MRHNA, CDR2 SNTAGT. Unmatched junction bases numbered 4, after V lost 4 bases and J lost 5 bases. The CDR3 has 14 residues. CDR3 in amino acids: CASSAGQGVDEQYF. The CDR3 DNA is TGTGCCAGCAGTGCGGGACAGGGGGTCGACGAGCAGTACTTC.

CDR3 loop: CASSKETGWRAGELFF. In DNA, the CDR3 is TGTGCCAGTAGTAAGGAGACAGGGTGGCGTGCCGGGGAGCTGTTTTTT. This sequence joins TRBV19 and TRBJ2-2; 7 bases map to TRBD1. The ends lost 4 bases at V and 6 bases at J; junction bases unmatched: 11. In germline, CDR1 is LNHDA, CDR2 SQIVND (reference sequence). This CDR3 spans 16 amino acids.

This chain connects TRBV4-1 to TRBJ1-1; 9 bases match TRBD1. The length of the CDR3 is 16 residues. Germline values: CDR1 MGHRA, CDR2 YSYEKL. V shed 1 base and J 8 bases; nucleotides not matched to a gene: 11. The DNA of the CDR3 is TGCGCCAGCAGCCAAGGGAGGTGGGGACAGGGAATCGAAGCTTTCTTT. Amino acid sequence: CASSQGRWGQGIEAFF.

Concerning this clone: Other DNA sequences in this sample translate to the same CDR3. The CDR3: CASSPPRQGAYNEQYF. The CDR3 nucleotides are TGTGCCAGCAGCCCGCCAAGGCAGGGGGCTTATAACGAGCAGTACTTC. The V call is TRBV11-3, the J call TRBJ2-7; TRBD1 agrees at 8 bases. The V gene's germline CDR1 is SGHNT and CDR2 YENEEA. With 5 bases clipped from V and 5 bases from J, the junction kept 14 bases outside the gene matches. This CDR3 comprises 16 residues.

V usage is TRBV28 and J usage is TRBJ2-1, with D possibly being TRBD1 (6 bases). In germline, CDR1 is MDHEN, CDR2 SYDVKM. The CDR3 loop spans 13 amino acids. The V end was cut by 7 bases, the J end by 8 bases, with 15 bases between. The CDR3, as DNA: TGTGCCAGCACCCACAGGGAGTGGGATGAGCAGTTCTTC. This sequence encodes CASTHREWDEQFF.

This sequence joins TRBV21-1 and TRBJ1-6; whether TRBD1, the table's D call, matches the DNA was not checked. TRBV21-1 is reported as a pseudogene. The CDR3 sequence is 18 residues long. The CDR3 DNA follows: TGTGCCAGCAGCAAAGCACAGATTTTGAGCTCCTATAATTCACCCCTCCACTTT. Translation: CASSKAQILSSYNSPLHF.

This clone was detected only once. The chain is built from TRBV7-2 and TRBJ1-2; TRBD1 matches 8 bases. The CDR3 loop spans 14 amino acids. Per germline, CDR1 SGHTA and CDR2 FQGNSA. The ends lost 4 bases at V and 7 bases at J; junction bases unmatched: 8. The CDR3 is CASSSTGTGFGYTF. The CDR3 bases are TGTGCCAGCAGCTCGACCGGGACAGGTTTTGGCTACACCTTC.

The chain has TRBV4-3 and TRBJ1-3; D is unclear. CDR3 length: 13 residues. Per the germline V gene, CDR1 is LGHNA and CDR2 is YSLEER. Trimming shortened V by 0 bases and J by 10 bases, and 10 bases separated the two germline ends. The CDR3 protein is CASSQDGRGTIYF. The CDR3 DNA reads TGCGCCAGCAGCCAAGACGGGCGGGGAACCATATATTTT.

The chain carries TRBV15 and TRBJ1-2, with 9 bases aligning to TRBD1. Germline trimming cut 0 bases from V and 8 bases from J; bases unmatched to any gene: 1. The V gene's germline CDR1 is LNHNV and CDR2 YYDKDF (reference sequence). This CDR3 is built from 13 residues. Here the CDR3 reads CATSRDGQGGYTF. CDR3 nucleotide sequence: TGTGCCACCAGCAGAGACGGACAGGGGGGCTACACCTTC.

V usage is TRBV9 and J usage is TRBJ1-5; 7 bases match TRBD1. The junction had 13 bases not matched to a gene; V was cut back by 4 bases and J by 9 bases. The V gene's germline CDR1 is SGDLS and CDR2 YYNGEE. The CDR3 sequence is 15 residues long. The CDR3 sequence is CASSRGTEEPRPQHF. In nucleotides, the CDR3 is TGTGCCAGCAGCCGCGGGACAGAGGAACCCCGGCCCCAGCATTTT.

The rearrangement joins TRBV5-1 to TRBJ2-7; D is perhaps TRBD2 (5 bases). V was shortened by 4 bases and J by 0 bases, with 11 bases between the two germline ends. The germline CDR1 and CDR2 sequences are SGHRS and YFSETQ. This CDR3 is built from 14 residues. The CDR3 sequence: CASSHDYPSYEQYF. The CDR3 DNA reads as TGCGCCAGCAGCCATGACTACCCCTCCTACGAGCAGTACTTC.

The chain employs TRBV10-3 and TRBJ2-7, with D possibly being TRBD1 or TRBD2 (5 bases each). With 8 bases removed from V and 1 base from J, the gap between germline ends came to 6 bases. CDR1 ENHRY and CDR2 SYGVKD come from the germline V gene. This CDR3 region has 11 residues. The CDR3 spells CAIGGSYEQYF. In DNA, the CDR3 is TGTGCCATCGGGGGATCCTACGAGCAGTACTTC.

The genes are TRBV5-1 and TRBJ2-1; TRBD2 aligns across 8 bases. CDR3 length: 15 residues. Trimming cost V 4 bases and J 4 bases; bases outside gene matches: 7. Germline V gene data show CDR1 as SGHRS and CDR2 as YFSETQ. CDR3 sequence reads: CASSVSSGWYNEQFF. CDR3 coding DNA: TGCGCCAGCAGCGTGTCTAGCGGGTGGTACAATGAGCAGTTCTTC.

This chain uses TRBV20-1 with TRBJ1-1; D gene uncertain. V was shortened by 4 bases and J by 1 base, with 4 bases between the two germline ends. This CDR3 contains 11 residues. Germline V CDR1 and CDR2: DFQATT, SNEGSKA (reference sequence). This chain's CDR3 is CSAMWNTEAFF. CDR3 in DNA: TGCAGTGCTATGTGGAACACTGAAGCTTTCTTT.

This sequence joins TRBV20-1 and TRBJ2-3; D remains ambiguous. Per the germline V gene, CDR1 is DFQATT and CDR2 is SNEGSKA (reference sequence). Trimming took 2 bases from V and 1 from J, leaving 1 base between them. This CDR3 has 11 amino acids. The CDR3 spells CSARRTDTQYF. For the CDR3, the DNA is TGCAGTGCTAGACGCACAGATACGCAGTATTTT.

This rearrangement joins TRBV7-3 to TRBJ1-1; D may be TRBD1 (6 bases). The V gene lost 5 bases and the J gene lost 4 bases, with 17 bases spanning the gap. Per the germline V gene, CDR1 is SGHTA and CDR2 is FQGTGA. This CDR3 comprises 15 residues. The CDR3 reads CASSPRAGVVTEAFF. CDR3 nucleotide sequence: TGTGCCAGCAGCCCTAGAGCAGGGGTTGTCACTGAAGCTTTCTTT.

The chain carries TRBV11-3 and TRBJ2-1, with 8 bases matching TRBD1. The CDR3 length is 14 residues. Germline assignment: CDR1 SGHNT and CDR2 YENEEA. V shed 4 bases, J shed 5 bases, and the junction held 4 bases outside the gene matches. CDR3 in amino acids: CASSSPTGDNEQFF. The CDR3, as DNA: TGTGCCAGCAGCTCCCCGACAGGGGACAATGAGCAGTTCTTC.